This T cell receptor beta chain was sequenced for a study of blood T cell repertoires in COVID-19. Across the study: Sources were T cells, B-cell-depleted T cells, or PBMCs; the material itself was cDNA or gDNA.

Assay: immunoSEQ multiplex PCR; the TCRdb copy retains only in-frame clones and omits some. The sample consists of 90,000 to 100,000 clones, more than 80% of them appearing once. The CDR3 covers 11 residues. Deletions cut 2 bases from V and 11 bases from J, with 9 bases between. The receptor comes from a man aged 50-60 years with COVID-19, enrolled during active disease. The specimen sequenced was peripheral blood. This rearrangement joins TRBV12-3 or TRBV12-4 to TRBJ1-1; D remains unclear. The CDR3 region has the DNA TGTGCCAGCAGTTTACGGCTCGGGGCTTTCTTT. Translating it yields CASSLRLGAFF.